The subject of this entry is one T cell receptor (beta chain). The sample is drawn from a study of blood T cell repertoires in COVID-19. Study as a whole: Samples taken during acute and convalescent COVID-19 were collected in the United States, Italy and Spain. In each case, the material was cDNA or gDNA derived from T cells, B-cell-depleted T cells, or PBMCs.

As handled by the study authors: Amplification with reference gene primers provided the estimates of nucleated cell counts. TCRdb's table, derived via immunoSEQ multiplex PCR, lists solely in-frame clones and lacks some. V and J calls and clone size follow that table, whereas D and trimming were derived from the DNA. Of fewer than 95,000 clones listed, roughly 70% are singletons. Patients at the Seattle site were enrolled during active infection and followed longitudinally. Trimming took 1 base from V and 3 from J; bases not matched to a gene: 6. CDR1 and CDR2 (germline): LGHNA, YSLEER. The CDR3 sequence is 16 residues long.

J is TRBJ2-1 and V is TRBV4-3; 7 nucleotides align to TRBD2. The origin of this receptor is a man between 65 and 85 years old with COVID-19, enrolled during active disease. Sequencing used peripheral blood. CDR3 in DNA: TGCGCCAGCAGCCAAGTTGGTCTAGCGGACTACAATGAGCAGTTCTTC. Encoded protein: CASSQVGLADYNEQFF.